This T cell receptor (beta chain) was identified during a study of T cell responses to AZD1222 COVID-19 vaccine (dated by TCRdb to 2020 to 2023). Study-level background: A total of over 230 trial participants underwent TCR sequencing, of whom 207 received two doses of AZD1222 and about 25 received two doses of the MenACWY control vaccine. Trial participants were enrolled into age subgroups of 18-55, 56-69 and 70-plus years, which contained about 150, 27 and 61 TCR-sequenced participants, respectively. Study-level results and caveats: Epitopes outside the regions mutated in the B.1.351 and B.1.1.7 variants were reportedly recognized by nearly half of the unique spike-specific TCRs. Spike-specific TCR breadth and depth rose significantly after two AZD1222 doses compared with day 0 and with MenACWY recipients. Because no day 14 peak-response samples were available, the repertoires could be characterized only after the peak T cell response. Participants were mostly white British, with more females than males. The authors suggested clonal diversity may have been underestimated. Only five to seven AZD1222 recipients were SARS-CoV-2 seropositive at baseline, limiting conclusions about previously exposed vaccinees. The vaccine-associated CD4 TCRs covered the entire spike protein, and the dominant responses fell in regions 160-218 and 743-854. The 56-69-year group was small, and its depth increase did not reach significance, likely because of low power.

The CDR3 covers 16 residues, taking in both the cysteine and the phenylalanine. Only CDR3 DNA remains: 48 bases, in frame from the first base. From a lookup of the germline V gene, CDR1 and CDR2 are SGHTA and FQGNSA. V and J lose 5 bases and 0 bases, and a span of 14 bases separates them. The time point label on this specimen signifies: about 28 days (+/-7) after the second vaccine dose. Because spike-specific TCR depth and breadth did not differ between the two schedules, AZD1222 recipients who got a second dose at roughly 4 weeks were pooled with those who got a second dose at roughly 12 weeks. Vaccinee samples came from UK trials COV001 and COV002, including a single-blind randomized controlled phase 2/3 trial of AZD1222 (ChAdOx1 nCoV-19) in healthy adults. Trial participant PBMC samples were collected at day 0 and day 28 after the second dose for TCRbeta chain sequencing. About this clone: Its antigen is not yet known. No base qualities exist here, and no much larger clone lies one base off it.

The CDR3 regions of human TCRbeta chains were analyzed by immunosequencing. The original methods were these. Repertoire TCRs were matched against a reference library of SARS-CoV-2-specific TCRs generated with the MIRA antigen-specificity platform. Breadth meant the fraction of unique TCRs that were SARS-CoV-2-associated, whereas depth meant the fraction of total T cells that were SARS-CoV-2-associated. Using the MIRA data, each spike-specific TCR was mapped to the spike region that the TCR reacts to and placed in a CD4 or CD8 class. Log10-transformed breadth and depth values were compared by one-way ANOVA with Sidak's multiple comparisons tests. In TCRdb, the immuneACCESS table is reduced to in-frame sequences with V and J assigned. These tables do not hold every clone; where another copy was compared, an unresolved V gene accounts for under half, and the others remain unexplained. V and J calls and clone size are as listed in that table; D and trimming were resolved from the DNA. Here the sample has approximately 140,000 clones; 75% to 95% occur a single time. Approximately 2% of the sample is taken by the ten largest.

The chain is assembled from TRBV7-2 and TRBJ1-3; D gene: possibly TRBD1, on 6 matching bases. The sample was peripheral blood, taken 28 days after the second AZD1222 dose. This TCR was sampled from an adult who received the AZD1222 COVID-19 vaccine. DNA sequence: TGTGCCAGCAGCGCCATTCAGGGGACCTCTGGAAACACCATATATTTT. Its protein product is CASSAIQGTSGNTIYF.